The 4 T cell receptor beta chains reported below all come from one sample, sequenced in a study of T-cell reconstitution after alpha-beta-depleted transplantation in children. Preparing the TCRbeta library involved the use of unique molecular identifiers. TCRdb re-called the PCR reads with MiXCR, one entry per CDR3 protein. The sample shows a few hundred thousand distinct CDR3 sequences, under 30% of them seen only once. The sequencing here drew on PBMCs, mostly from graft donor cells, taken 360 days after TCRalphabeta/CD19-depleted stem cell transplant. The receptors originated from a female patient aged 2-15 years who had a stem cell transplant for congenital amegakaryocytic thrombocytopenia, so the T cells may come from the graft donor.

A few counts support this clonotype. The chain is built from TRBV15 and TRBJ1-4, with D hard to call. The CDR3 runs to 15 residues. The V end was cut by 0 bases, the J end by 5 bases, with 10 bases between. Germline V CDR1 and CDR2: LNHNV, YYDKDF (reference sequence). The CDR3 sequence: CATSRDRRENEKLFF. The CDR3 DNA reads as TGTGCCACCAGCAGAGATCGTCGGGAGAATGAAAAACTGTTTTTT.

The gene calls are TRBV12-3 or TRBV12-4 and TRBJ2-7; a weak D match, TRBD2 (6 bases). The CDR3 loop spans 14 amino acids. Trimming left V 6 bases short and J 4 bases short, with 16 bases between. The CDR3 is CASRQWRGSYEQYF. CDR3 bases: TGTGCCAGCAGACAATGGCGGGGTTCTTACGAGCAGTACTTC.

This clonotype was counted between two and nine times. The V and J genes are TRBV4-1 and TRBJ2-3; 7 nucleotides match TRBD1. Germline assignment: CDR1 MGHRA and CDR2 YSYEKL. CDR3 size: 16 residues. V gave up 1 base and J gave up 5 bases; unmatched junction bases: 9. The CDR3, as DNA: TGCGCCAGCAGCCAAGTTCCGGGACAGAGAATAGATACGCAGTATTTT. Encoded protein: CASSQVPGQRIDTQYF.

This clonotype was counted a few times. The CDR3 loop is CATADRPGEKLFF. CDR3 sequence (DNA): TGTGCCACGGCCGACCGCCCTGGGGAAAAACTGTTTTTT. The chain employs TRBV10-3 and TRBJ1-4; no firm D call. CDR1 ENHRY and CDR2 SYGVKD come from the germline V gene. Trimming stripped 10 bases from V and 8 bases from J, with 17 bases between. The length of the CDR3 is 13 residues.